This TCR beta chain was identified during a study of identical twins. TCRdb reprocessed the 5' RACE reads with MiXCR, giving one entry per CDR3 protein. The data show about 240,000 distinct CDR3 sequences, with more than 9% seen just once and 10% held by the top ten. This clonotype was picked up many times. The V gene lost 2 bases and the J gene lost 9 bases, with 11 bases spanning the gap. CDR1 and CDR2 from the germline V gene are MNHEY and SVGAGI. CDR3 size: 14 residues. The clonotype comes from a man aged 45-60 years in good health. Input material: memory T cells sorted from blood. The rearrangement uses TRBV6-5 and TRBJ1-6, with D unclear. CDR3 in amino acids: CASSYTQSSSPLHF. CDR3 bases: TGTGCCAGCAGTTACACACAGTCGTCTTCACCCCTCCACTTT.